These T cell receptor beta chains were read from a single sample in a study of T cell repertoires in cytomegalovirus infection. One entry per CDR3 protein results from TCRdb running MiXCR on the reads. The sample lists around 900,000 distinct CDR3 sequences; roughly 30% were seen once. Their antigens are not known. Sequenced here: cultured CD8+ T cells from PBMCs, sampled from culture after CMV antigen stimulation. The receptors were gathered from a human donor in good health (CMV status not recorded). Some clones in this sample may be carry-over from other donors' samples. Each CDR3 is given with its conserved first and last residue. Fields, in order: clone size, D gene, V gene, J gene, CDR3 protein, CDR3 DNA. A D gene is named only where the DNA matches it firmly. Not all rows give a size; the values are once, few, many and, for expanded clones, a class.

once	.	TRBV27	TRBJ1-4	CASTMTAKNEKLFF	TGTGCCAGCACCATGACAGCTAAGAATGAAAAACTGTTTTTT
few	.	TRBV7-9	TRBJ2-3	CASSPPSDGQVTDTQYF	TGTGCCAGCAGCCCCCCCTCCGATGGACAAGTCACAGATACGCAGTATTTT
few	.	TRBV5-1	TRBJ1-1	CASRGGGIAEAFF	TGCGCCAGCAGGGGAGGGGGGATCGCTGAAGCTTTCTTT
.	.	TRBV3-1	TRBJ1-1	CASSPLGQGLSEAFF	TGTGCCAGCAGCCCTCTGGGGCAGGGACTTTCTGAAGCTTTCTTT
few	.	TRBV6-1	TRBJ2-6	CASSEVGANVLTF	TGTGCCAGCAGTGAAGTAGGGGCCAACGTCCTGACTTTC
.	TRBD2	TRBV6-5	TRBJ2-1	CASSIASGGRNEQFF	TGTGCCAGCAGCATTGCTAGCGGGGGGCGCAATGAGCAGTTCTTC
once	.	TRBV9	TRBJ1-5	CASSAAGSQPQHF	TGTGCCAGCAGCGCCGCAGGATCCCAGCCCCAGCATTTT
.	.	TRBV2	TRBJ2-3	CASSALGGSTDTQYF	TGTGCCAGCAGTGCGCTAGGGGGGAGCACAGATACGCAGTATTTT
few	.	TRBV10-2	TRBJ1-2	CASSGGNYGYTF	TGCGCCAGCAGTGGGGGTAACTATGGCTACACCTTC
.	.	TRBV19	TRBJ2-1	CASSIVGGPGNEQFF	TGTGCCAGTAGTATAGTAGGGGGGCCCGGCAATGAGCAGTTCTTC
few	TRBD1	TRBV10-3	TRBJ2-1	CAIRDRGRYNEQFF	TGTGCCATCAGGGACAGGGGGCGTTACAATGAGCAGTTCTTC
.	.	TRBV6-6	TRBJ1-5	CASSYLGNSNQPQHF	TGTGCCAGCAGTTACCTGGGGAATAGCAATCAGCCCCAGCATTTT
.	.	TRBV2	TRBJ1-1	CATSSKGRLTEAFF	TGTGCCACCTCTTCGAAGGGGCGATTAACTGAAGCTTTCTTT
.	.	TRBV6-5	TRBJ2-5	CANSYSTGQETQYF	TGTGCCAACAGTTATTCGACAGGCCAAGAGACCCAGTACTTC
.	TRBD1	TRBV28	TRBJ2-2	CASSPGTVHPTGELFF	TGTGCCAGCAGTCCTGGGACAGTGCATCCCACCGGGGAGCTGTTTTTT
many	.	TRBV7-6	TRBJ1-6	CASRKDRSDSPLHF	TGTGCCAGCAGGAAAGACAGGTCTGATTCACCCCTCCACTTT
few	TRBD1	TRBV6-1	TRBJ1-2	CASSGQGVPGYTF	TGTGCCAGCAGTGGACAGGGTGTTCCTGGCTACACCTTC
.	TRBD1	TRBV4-1	TRBJ1-2	CASSPGGVNYGYTF	TGCGCCAGCAGCCCAGGGGGTGTTAACTATGGCTACACCTTC
.	TRBD1	TRBV27	TRBJ2-1	CASSLLSQTGFHNEQFF	TGTGCCAGCAGTCTCCTATCCCAGACAGGGTTCCACAATGAGCAGTTCTTC
.	.	TRBV19	TRBJ2-1	CASSIGFGYNEQFF	TGTGCCAGTAGTATAGGATTTGGCTACAATGAGCAGTTCTTC
.	.	TRBV7-9	TRBJ1-1	CASSLPTDRRLTEAFF	TGTGCCAGCAGCTTACCCACAGACAGAAGGTTAACTGAAGCTTTCTTT
once	.	TRBV20-1	TRBJ1-4	CRNQEGNEKLFF	TGCAGAAACCAAGAGGGAAATGAAAAACTGTTTTTT
few	.	TRBV7-8	TRBJ2-3	CASSIWGGPAWDTQYF	TGTGCCAGCAGCATCTGGGGGGGCCCTGCATGGGATACGCAGTATTTT
.	.	TRBV7-9	TRBJ2-2	CASNQVGGTNTGELFF	TGTGCCAGCAACCAAGTGGGCGGAACGAACACCGGGGAGCTGTTTTTT
.	.	TRBV4-1	TRBJ2-5	CASSQEAETQYF	TGCGCCAGCAGCCAGGAAGCAGAGACCCAGTACTTC
.	.	TRBV2	TRBJ2-4	CASRSTETIAKNIQYF	TGTGCCAGCAGGTCGACAGAGACGATAGCCAAAAACATTCAGTACTTC
.	.	TRBV5-6	TRBJ2-7	CASSPTGFGSYEQYF	TGTGCCAGCAGCCCGACGGGGTTTGGGTCCTACGAGCAGTACTTC
few	.	TRBV5-4	TRBJ2-5	CASRLGSGLETQYF	TGTGCCAGCAGGTTGGGATCAGGGTTAGAGACCCAGTACTTC
.	.	TRBV20-1	TRBJ2-2	CSARDRTENTGELFF	TGCAGTGCTAGAGATCGGACCGAGAACACCGGGGAGCTGTTTTTT